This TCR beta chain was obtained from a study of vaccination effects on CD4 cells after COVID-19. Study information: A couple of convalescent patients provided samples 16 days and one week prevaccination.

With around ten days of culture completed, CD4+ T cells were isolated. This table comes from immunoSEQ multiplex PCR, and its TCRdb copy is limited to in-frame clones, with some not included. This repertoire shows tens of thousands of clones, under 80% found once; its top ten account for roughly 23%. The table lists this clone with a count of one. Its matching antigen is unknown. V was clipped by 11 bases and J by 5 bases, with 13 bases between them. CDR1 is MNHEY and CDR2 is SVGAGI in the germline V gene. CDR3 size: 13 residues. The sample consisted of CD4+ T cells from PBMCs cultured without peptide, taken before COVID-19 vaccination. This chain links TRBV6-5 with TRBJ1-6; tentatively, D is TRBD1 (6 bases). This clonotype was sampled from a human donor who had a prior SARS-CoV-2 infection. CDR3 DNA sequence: TGTGCCGGTCGGACAGTCCATAATTCACCCCTCCACTTT. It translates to CAGRTVHNSPLHF.